One and the same sample provided the 10 T cell receptor beta chains below, sequenced in a study of Graves' ophthalmopathy and Graves' hyperthyroidism. RNA served as the template for amplifying TCR beta CDR3 regions. First-round RT-PCR relied on HTBI primers, and a second-round multiplex PCR came next. One entry per CDR3 protein, called by TCRdb with MiXCR from the multiplex PCR reads. In the table there are 450,000 to 600,000 distinct CDR3 sequences, approximately 37% of which are singletons. Source material: peripheral blood or thyroid tissue (not recorded which). The receptors originated from an adult man with Graves' hyperthyroidism.

The sample holds many counts of this clonotype. V and J are TRBV25-1 and TRBJ1-5; the match to TRBD1 covers 8 bases. The trim removed 3 bases at V and 7 bases at J, leaving 8 bases unmatched. Per germline, CDR1 MGHDK and CDR2 SYGVNS. The CDR3 is 15 residues long. The CDR3 DNA reads as TGTGCCAGCAGTGATAGAGGAGGACAGGGCCAGCCCCAGCATTTT. Its protein is CASSDRGGQGQPQHF. The full variable domain, its missing parts supplied by reference TRBV25-1 and TRBJ1-5, is EADIYQTPRYLVIGTGKKITLECSQTMGHDKMYWYQQDPGMELHLIHYSYGVNSTEKGDLSSESTVSRIRTEHFPLTLESARPSHTSQYLCASSDRGGQGQPQHFGDGTRLSIL.

V and J are TRBV20-1 and TRBJ1-2, with 8 bases aligning to TRBD1. Germline V lookup: CDR1 DFQATT, CDR2 SNEGSKA (reference sequence). The CDR3 totals 15 residues. The J segment lost 5 bases and the V segment lost 8 bases, leaving 16 bases of the junction unmatched. CDR3 nucleotides: TGCAGTCCATGGACAGGGTTCCTCCTCTGGTATGGCTACACCTTC. Its protein is CSPWTGFLLWYGYTF.

Ten or more counts support this clonotype. CDR3 sequence reads: CASSYGTVPYEQYF. CDR3 DNA sequence: TGTGCCAGCAGTTACGGGACTGTCCCCTACGAGCAGTACTTC. The V gene is TRBV6-5, the J gene TRBJ2-7; a possible D gene is TRBD2 (6 bases). The CDR3 covers 14 residues. CDR1 is MNHEY, CDR2 SVGAGI, per germline. Trimming removed 2 bases from V and 2 bases from J, with 10 bases in between.

On this clonotype itself: One end of the junction is discordant with germline, which a read error may explain. This chain uses TRBV25-1 with TRBJ2-6; 9 bases map to TRBD1. The CDR3 extends over 13 amino acids. Germline CDR1 is MGHDK and CDR2 is SYGVNS. CDR3 sequence: CASSPTGGAPEAF. As DNA, the CDR3 is TGTGCCAGCAGTCCGACAGGGGGAGCGCCTGAAGCTTTC.

In its sample, this clonotype was seen many times. The CDR3 DNA follows: TGTGCCAGCAGTTACGCGCCAACCGGGGAGCTGTTTTTT. The encoded protein is CASSYAPTGELFF. The rearrangement uses TRBV6-5 and TRBJ2-2, with unresolved D. CDR3 length: 13 residues. CDR1 and CDR2 from the germline V gene are MNHEY and SVGAGI. V dropped 2 bases and J dropped 5 bases, with 6 bases sitting between them.

This clonotype was observed many times. This chain joins TRBV7-8 and TRBJ2-2; no definite D call. The V gene's germline CDR1 is SGHVS and CDR2 FQNEAQ. The CDR3 covers 13 residues. Trimming took 3 bases from V and 7 from J, leaving 9 bases between them. Here the CDR3 DNA reads TGTGCCAGCAGCTTGGCCCTGGTCGGGGAGCTGTTTTTT. Translated: CASSLALVGELFF.

The chain couples TRBV7-9 to TRBJ2-2; no firm D call. V was shortened by 2 bases and J by 7 bases, with 5 bases between the two germline ends. Germline values: CDR1 SEHNR, CDR2 FQNEAQ (reference sequence). This CDR3 contains 12 residues. The CDR3 nucleotides are TGTGCCAGCAGCTTAAGTTACGGGGAGCTGTTTTTT. It codes for CASSLSYGELFF.

A remark on this clonotype: A read error is possible here, since a much larger clone lies one base away. The CDR3 DNA is TGTGCCAGCAGTCTGGACGGACCTGGCGGTCTCTCCTACGAGCAGTACTTC. It codes for CASSLDGPGGLSYEQYF. V is TRBV2 and J is TRBJ2-7; no clear D gene. Deletions cut 5 bases from V and 0 bases from J, with 20 bases between. Germline CDR1 is SNHLY and CDR2 is FYNNEI. This CDR3 comprises 17 residues.

The table lists this clonotype with a few counts. A much larger clone differs from this one at a single base, so this may be a read error. This chain uses TRBV28 with TRBJ2-5; no reliable D call. V gave up 2 bases and J gave up 3 bases, with 10 bases separating them. CDR1 and CDR2 (germline): MDHEN, SYDVKM. This CDR3 contains 14 residues. The CDR3 DNA reads as TGTGCCAGCAGTTTAATAGCAGAGAAAGAGACCCAGTACTTC. Its protein product is CASSLIAEKETQYF.

This clonotype occurred many times. The rearrangement links TRBV28 to TRBJ1-1; the D is unclear. The CDR3 length is 13 residues. V shed 5 bases and J shed 6 bases, with 13 bases lying between them. Per germline, CDR1 MDHEN and CDR2 SYDVKM. The CDR3 DNA follows: TGTGCCAGCAGTCCCCCGGTAAAGGCTGAAGCTTTCTTT. Translation: CASSPPVKAEAFF.